These 8 T cell receptor beta chains were sequenced from one sample in a study of vaccination effects on CD4 cells after COVID-19. After expansion with viral peptide pools in the ViraFEST assay, antigen-specific CD4+ T cells were sequenced. With approximately 10 days of culture completed, CD4+ T cells were isolated. Either the BNT162b2 or mRNA-1273 vaccine was given to participants in two doses. Using immunoSEQ multiplex PCR, the repertoire was profiled, and TCRdb retains in-frame clones only, with some absent. The sample consists of 65,000 to 75,000 clones, around 74% of them appearing once. Their antigens remain unidentified. The sequenced sample was CD4+ T cells from PBMCs cultured with HCoV-229E spike peptides, obtained after COVID-19 vaccination. These receptors were taken from a human donor who received a COVID-19 vaccine.

The V and J genes are TRBV6-6 and TRBJ2-7; 8 bases line up with TRBD1. The V gene's germline CDR1 is MNHNY and CDR2 SVGAGI (reference sequence). V shed 7 bases and J 4 bases; nucleotides not matched to a gene: 6. The CDR3 has 13 amino acids. DNA of the CDR3: TGTGCCAGCAACCTTTACAGGGGGTACGAGCAGTACGTC. Translated, it gives CASNLYRGYEQYV.

The rearrangement links TRBV9 to TRBJ2-5, with D perhaps assigned TRBD1 or TRBD2 (7 bases each). This CDR3 region has 16 residues. The V end lost 4 bases, the J end lost 2 bases, and 18 bases lay between the germline ends. Germline CDR1 is SGDLS and CDR2 is YYNGEE. CDR3 DNA: TGTGCCAGCAGCCCCAGCAGGGGGGGGGAACAAGAGACCCAGTACTTC. The encoded protein is CASSPSRGGEQETQYF.

The chain is built from TRBV18 and TRBJ1-4; D perhaps matches TRBD1 (5 bases). The CDR3 length is 14 residues. Trimming left V 6 bases short and J 11 bases short, with 19 bases between. CDR1 is KGHSH and CDR2 is LQKENI in the germline V gene. CDR3 residues: CASSEGQGSEKLFF. CDR3 DNA sequence: TGTGCCAGCTCTGAAGGGCAGGGCTCAGAGAAACTGTTTTTT.

CDR3 nucleotides: TGCGCCAGCAGCCAAGCCCCAATTGGTCGGTATAGCAATCAGCCCCAGCATTTT. Its translation: CASSQAPIGRYSNQPQHF. This rearrangement joins TRBV4-1 to TRBJ1-5; no clear D. Germline V gene sequence: CDR1 MGHRA, CDR2 YSYEKL. V was pared by 1 base and J by 0 bases, with 16 bases between. The CDR3 covers 18 residues.

The chain carries TRBV28 and TRBJ2-5, with D maybe TRBD2 (6 bases). V dropped 5 bases and J dropped 2 bases, with 15 bases sitting between them. This CDR3 is built from 15 residues. Germline values: CDR1 MDHEN, CDR2 SYDVKM. CDR3 nucleotide sequence: TGTGCCAGCAGTCCTCGGGACTGGACTCAAGAGACCCAGTACTTC. Amino acid sequence: CASSPRDWTQETQYF.

The chain has TRBV21-1 and TRBJ1-5; the tabulated D call, TRBD1, remains unverified against the DNA. TRBV21-1 is assigned pseudogene status. This CDR3 region has 15 residues. This CDR3 reads CASSKETELNQPQHF. The CDR3 nucleotides are TGTGCCAGCAGCAAAGAGACAGAGCTAAATCAGCCCCAGCATTTT.

The gene calls are TRBV28 and TRBJ1-1, with 9 bases matching TRBD1. Per the germline V gene, CDR1 is MDHEN and CDR2 is SYDVKM. J was trimmed by 5 bases and V by 5 bases; bases with no gene match: 9. The CDR3 totals 15 residues. The DNA of the CDR3 is TGTGCCAGCAGTACCGGGACAGGGTTTACTACTGAAGCTTTCTTT. It translates to CASSTGTGFTTEAFF.

The CDR3 loop reads CASSPRRATEAFF. Here the CDR3 DNA reads TGTGCCAGCAGTCCTCGACGGGCCACTGAAGCTTTCTTT. This rearrangement joins TRBV12-3 or TRBV12-4 to TRBJ1-1; unclear D gene. The CDR3 covers 13 residues. Between the trimmed V and J ends, which lost 5 bases and 4 bases, there was a span of 11 bases.